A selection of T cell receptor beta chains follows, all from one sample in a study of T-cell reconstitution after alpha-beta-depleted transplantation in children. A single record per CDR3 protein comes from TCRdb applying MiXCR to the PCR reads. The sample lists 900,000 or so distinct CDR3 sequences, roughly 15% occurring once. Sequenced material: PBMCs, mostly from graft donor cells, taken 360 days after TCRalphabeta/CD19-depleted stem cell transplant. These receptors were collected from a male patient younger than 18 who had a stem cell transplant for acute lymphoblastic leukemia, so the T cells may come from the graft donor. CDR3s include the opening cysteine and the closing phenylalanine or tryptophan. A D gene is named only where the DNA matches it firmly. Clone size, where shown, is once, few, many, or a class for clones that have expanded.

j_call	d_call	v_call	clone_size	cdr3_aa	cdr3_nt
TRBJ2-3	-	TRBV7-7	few	CASSPERFTDTQYF	TGTGCCAGCAGCCCAGAACGGTTCACAGATACGCAGTATTTT
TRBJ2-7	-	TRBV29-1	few	CSVEDGNSYEQYF	TGCAGCGTTGAAGACGGAAACTCCTACGAGCAGTACTTC
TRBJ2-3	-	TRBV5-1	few	CASSPSPGTSTDTQYF	TGCGCCAGCAGCCCCTCTCCGGGGACTAGCACAGATACGCAGTATTTT
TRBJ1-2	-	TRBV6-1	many	CASSEELDSSDLLWSSYTF	TGTGCCAGCAGTGAAGAACTCGACTCCTCCGATCTGCTATGGTCTTCGTACACCTTC
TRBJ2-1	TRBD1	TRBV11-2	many	CASSLVGTGVNEQFF	TGTGCCAGCAGCTTAGTTGGGACAGGCGTCAATGAGCAGTTCTTC
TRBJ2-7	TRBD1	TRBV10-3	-	CAIRRQGDSYEQYF	TGTGCCATCAGGAGACAGGGGGATTCCTACGAGCAGTACTTC
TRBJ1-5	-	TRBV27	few	CASSSRRVNQPQHF	TGTGCCAGCAGTTCCCGCAGGGTGAATCAGCCCCAGCATTTT
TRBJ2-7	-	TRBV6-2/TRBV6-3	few	CASIAAPDTYEQYF	TGTGCCAGCATTGCTGCCCCCGATACCTACGAGCAGTACTTC
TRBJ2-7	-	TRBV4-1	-	CASSWGRLTGGHEQYF	TGCGCCAGCAGTTGGGGCCGACTCACTGGAGGCCACGAGCAGTACTTC
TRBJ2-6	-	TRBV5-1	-	CASSFDWSGANVLTF	TGCGCCAGCAGCTTCGACTGGTCTGGGGCCAACGTCCTGACTTTC
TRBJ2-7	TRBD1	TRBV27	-	CASRSDRPYF	TGTGCCAGCCGTTCGGACAGGCCATACTTC
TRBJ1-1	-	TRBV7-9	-	CASSLVQAAEAFF	TGTGCCAGCAGCTTAGTCCAGGCAGCTGAAGCTTTCTTT
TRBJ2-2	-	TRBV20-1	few	CSARKGLSTGELFF	TGCAGTGCTAGGAAAGGGTTATCCACCGGGGAGCTGTTTTTT
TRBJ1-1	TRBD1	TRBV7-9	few	CASSLVKGAGEAFF	TGTGCCAGCAGCTTAGTGAAGGGGGCTGGTGAAGCTTTCTTT
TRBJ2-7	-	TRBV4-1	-	CASSQGTAYVRGAKEQYF	TGCGCCAGCAGCCAAGGAACCGCCTATGTCCGGGGGGCGAAGGAGCAGTACTTC
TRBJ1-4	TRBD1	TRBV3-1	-	CASSQGTGGDEKLFF	TGTGCCAGCAGCCAAGGGACAGGGGGTGATGAAAAACTGTTTTTT
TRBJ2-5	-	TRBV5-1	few	CASSFGPPRGVETQYF	TGCGCCAGCAGCTTCGGACCCCCCCGGGGTGTGGAGACCCAGTACTTC
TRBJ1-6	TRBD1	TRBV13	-	CASSLEYKGTGGDSPLHF	TGTGCCAGCAGCTTAGAGTATAAGGGGACAGGGGGCGATTCACCCCTCCACTTT
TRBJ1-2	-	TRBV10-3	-	CAISEPLAGHYGYTF	TGTGCCATCAGTGAGCCCCTGGCAGGGCACTATGGCTACACCTTC
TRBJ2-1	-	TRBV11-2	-	CASSFPGTPSVREQFF	TGTGCCAGCAGCTTCCCCGGGACTCCCTCCGTCCGTGAGCAGTTCTTC
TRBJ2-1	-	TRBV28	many	CASSLEYPSYNEQFF	TGTGCCAGCAGTTTAGAGTACCCTTCATACAATGAGCAGTTCTTC
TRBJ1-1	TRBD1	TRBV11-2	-	CASSSQGAGLVNTEAFF	TGTGCCAGCAGCTCACAGGGGGCAGGGTTGGTGAACACTGAAGCTTTCTTT
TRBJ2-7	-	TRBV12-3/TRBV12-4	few	CASSLAGTRSEQYF	TGTGCCAGCAGTTTAGCGGGGACCCGGTCCGAGCAGTACTTC
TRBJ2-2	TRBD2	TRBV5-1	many	CASSLDGRGTGELFF	TGCGCCAGCAGCTTGGACGGGAGGGGCACCGGGGAGCTGTTTTTT
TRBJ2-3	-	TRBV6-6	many	CASSLTGSGTQYF	TGTGCCAGCAGCCTGACCGGTTCGGGTACGCAGTATTTT
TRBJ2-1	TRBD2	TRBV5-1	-	CASSLLGAGGSSYNEQFF	TGCGCCAGCAGCCTCCTTGGGGCGGGAGGAAGCTCCTACAATGAGCAGTTCTTC
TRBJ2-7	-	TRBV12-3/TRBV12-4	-	CASSPPDGRYEQYF	TGTGCCAGCAGTCCCCCGGACGGCCGCTACGAGCAGTACTTC
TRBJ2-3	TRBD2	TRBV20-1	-	CSALRGTSAPLVTDTQYF	TGCAGTGCCCTGCGCGGGACTAGCGCGCCCTTAGTCACAGATACGCAGTATTTT
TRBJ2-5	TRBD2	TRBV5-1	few	CASSFPPLAAYQETQYF	TGCGCCAGCAGCTTCCCCCCACTAGCGGCGTACCAAGAGACCCAGTACTTC